This passage covers 5 T cell receptor beta chains from one sample sequenced in a study of technical replicates of blood from four donors. Using immunoSEQ multiplex PCR, the repertoire was profiled, and TCRdb retains in-frame clones only, with some absent. The sample carries under 50,000 clones, around 97% recorded once. Sequenced sample: T cells isolated from PBMCs. These receptors originate from a human donor in good health.

The rearrangement joins TRBV28 to TRBJ2-1; 11 nucleotides agree with TRBD2. Germline V gene lookup returns CDR1 MDHEN and CDR2 SYDVKM. The trim removed 4 bases at V and 5 bases at J, leaving 7 bases unmatched. The CDR3 totals 16 residues. The CDR3, as DNA: TGTGCCAGCAGTTCCCCGGGACTAGCGGAGAACAATGAGCAGTTCTTC. Translation gives CASSSPGLAENNEQFF.

V and J are TRBV12-5 and TRBJ2-3; 7 nucleotides match TRBD1. The J segment lost 0 bases and the V segment lost 1 base, leaving 1 base of the junction unmatched. CDR1 is LGHNT and CDR2 is FRNRAP in the germline V gene. The CDR3 sequence is 15 residues long. In DNA, the CDR3 is TGTGCTAGTGGTTTGGGACAGGGTAGCACAGATACGCAGTATTTT. The encoded protein is CASGLGQGSTDTQYF.

V and J are TRBV6-1 and TRBJ2-5; 7 bases agree with TRBD2. The J call may be incorrect, as the DNA end agrees better with TRBJ2-7. Germline V gene sequence: CDR1 MNHNS, CDR2 SASEGT. The CDR3 length is 14 residues. The CDR3 DNA reads as TGTGCCAGCAGTGCTCTGCGGGAGATCAACGAGCAGTACTTC. This translates into CASSALREINEQYF.

The table lists this clone with a few counts. The genes are TRBV28 and TRBJ2-7, with D possibly being TRBD1 (7 bases). CDR3 length equals 15 residues. Germline V lookup: CDR1 MDHEN, CDR2 SYDVKM. V shed 7 bases and J shed 5 bases, with 21 bases lying between them. The CDR3: CASKTQGGGIDEQYF. The CDR3 DNA follows: TGTGCCAGCAAAACCCAAGGAGGGGGCATCGACGAGCAGTACTTC.

V and J are TRBV6-5 and TRBJ2-7, with 9 positions matching TRBD1. From germline, CDR1 is MNHEY and CDR2 SVGAGI. Trimming took 2 bases from V and 1 from J; bases not matched to a gene: 3. The CDR3 extends over 15 amino acids. Here the CDR3 reads CASSYRDRGSYEQYF. Written as DNA, the CDR3 is TGTGCCAGCAGTTACAGAGACAGGGGGTCCTACGAGCAGTACTTC.